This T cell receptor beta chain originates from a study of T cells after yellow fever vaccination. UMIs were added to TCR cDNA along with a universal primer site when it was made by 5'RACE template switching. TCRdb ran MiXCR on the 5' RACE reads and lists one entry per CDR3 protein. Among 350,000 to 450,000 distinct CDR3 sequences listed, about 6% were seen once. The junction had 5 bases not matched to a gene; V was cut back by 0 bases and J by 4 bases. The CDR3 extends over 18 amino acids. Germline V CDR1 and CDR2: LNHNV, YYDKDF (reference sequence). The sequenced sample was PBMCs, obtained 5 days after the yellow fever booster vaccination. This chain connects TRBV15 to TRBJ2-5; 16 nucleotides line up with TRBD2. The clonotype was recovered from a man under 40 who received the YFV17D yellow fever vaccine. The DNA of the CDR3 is TGTGCCACCAGCAGAGACGCTGGGACTAGCGGGAGGGGAGAGACCCAGTACTTC. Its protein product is CATSRDAGTSGRGETQYF.